This entry concerns a single T cell receptor beta chain. The sample is drawn from a study of blood T cell repertoires in COVID-19. The CDR3 is 15 amino acids. V lost 6 bases and J 0 bases, leaving 12 bases between the germline ends. Germline lookup yields CDR1 MNHEY and CDR2 SVGAGI. TCRdb's copy holds only in-frame clones and misses some; the assay was immunoSEQ multiplex PCR. The data contain some 240,000 clones, around 85% of them seen just once; the ten biggest clones take up 2% to 3%. This chain uses TRBV6-5 with TRBJ1-5; D possibly corresponds to TRBD1 (5 bases). The material sequenced was peripheral blood. The sequence was collected from a woman aged 65 to 85 with COVID-19, enrolled during active disease. CDR3 protein: CASRPQGTSNQPQHF. The CDR3 region has the DNA TGTGCCAGCAGACCCCAGGGTACTAGCAATCAGCCCCAGCATTTT.